The T cell receptor (beta chain) under discussion was sequenced for a study of PD-1 blockade in classical Hodgkin lymphoma. Time point specified: cycle 4 day 1 (C4D1), after five to seven weeks of nivolumab. Every patient had relapsed following autologous stem cell transplantation, and cohorts differed in brentuximab vedotin exposure. Researchers report purifying CD4+ T cells from thawed PBMCs by magnetic negative selection. The CDR3 length is 14 residues. Deletions cut 0 bases from V and 8 bases from J, with 11 bases between. Per the germline V gene, CDR1 is GTSNPN and CDR2 is SVGIG (reference sequence). Here immunoSEQ multiplex PCR was the method, and the copy in TCRdb shows in-frame clones only, minus some. The sample comprises roughly 30,000 clones, roughly four fifths of which are singletons, and around 0.6% rests with the top ten.

Sequencing was performed on CD4+ T cells from blood, taken before the fourth cycle of nivolumab. The origin of this receptor is a human donor with classical Hodgkin lymphoma. The rearrangement joins TRBV30 to TRBJ1-6; a possible D gene is TRBD1 (5 bases). CDR3 region: CAWSVRQGHSPLHF. CDR3 coding DNA: TGTGCCTGGAGTGTACGGCAGGGCCATTCACCCCTCCACTTT.